One and the same sample provided the 6 T cell receptor beta chains below, sequenced in a study of beta chain features in type 1 diabetes. What these receptors recognize is not known. Study results and caveats: Moderate but significant shortening of TCRB CDR3s was recorded in all four CD4+ subsets from Type 1 diabetes patients.

Reverse transcribing all isolated RNA meant expressed TCRB transcripts were sequenced. Method: immunoSEQ multiplex PCR; TCRdb's copy keeps in-frame clones and lacks some. The sample carries about 170,000 clones, approximately 7.9% recorded once. The sample was central memory CD4+ T cells from blood. The origin of the receptors is a man aged 18 to 29 with type 1 diabetes.

V and J are TRBV5-1 and TRBJ1-1; D perhaps matches TRBD1 (6 bases). Trimming stripped 6 bases from V and 5 bases from J, with 20 bases between. Germline CDR1 is SGHRS and CDR2 is YFSETQ. The length of the CDR3 is 15 residues. The DNA of the CDR3 is TGCGCCAGCACCGCAGGGGCAGGGGCTTTAACTGAAGCTTTCTTT. It specifies CASTAGAGALTEAFF.

This chain joins TRBV28 and TRBJ2-7; the D gene is possibly TRBD1 (5 bases). This CDR3 comprises 18 residues. The V gene lost 3 bases and the J gene lost 0 bases, with 21 bases spanning the gap. Germline V CDR1 and CDR2: MDHEN, SYDVKM. The CDR3 DNA is TGTGCCAGCAGTTTTCAGTATTCGCTGGGGCCTCCCTCCTACGAGCAGTACTTC. It translates to CASSFQYSLGPPSYEQYF.

The rearrangement uses TRBV11-2 and TRBJ2-5, with a tentative D call TRBD2 (5 bases). The CDR3 runs to 13 residues. The V and J ends lost 2 bases and 3 bases respectively, with 7 bases between them. Germline-derived CDR1 and CDR2 are SGHAT and FQNNGV. CDR3 nucleotide sequence: TGTGCCAGCAGCTTATTGGAGGAAGAGACCCAGTACTTC. The encoded protein is CASSLLEEETQYF. Full variable domain (missing parts from reference TRBV11-2 and TRBJ2-5): EAGVAQSPRYKIIEKRQSVAFWCNPISGHATLYWYQQILGQGPKLLIQFQNNGVVDDSQLPKDRFSAERLKGVDSTLKIQPAKLEDSAVYLCASSLLEEETQYFGPGTRLLVL.

The chain couples TRBV5-6 to TRBJ2-2; the D gene is possibly TRBD2 (5 bases). V shed 4 bases and J shed 1 base, with 8 bases lying between them. This CDR3 has 14 residues. Looked up from germline, CDR1 is SGHDT and CDR2 is YYEEEE. This CDR3 reads CASSPDWNTGELFF. DNA of the CDR3: TGTGCCAGCAGCCCGGACTGGAACACCGGGGAGCTGTTTTTT. Variable domain in full (rest from reference TRBV5-6 and TRBJ2-2): DAGVTQSPTHLIKTRGQQVTLRCSPKSGHDTVSWYQQALGQGPQFIFQYYEEEERQRGNFPDRFSGHQFPNYSSELNVNALLLGDSALYLCASSPDWNTGELFFGEGSRLTVL.

At least ten counts were recorded for this clone. This chain joins TRBV5-6 and TRBJ1-2, with TRBD1 identical over 8 bases. Trimming removed 4 bases from V and 4 bases from J; junction bases left unmatched: 3. CDR3 size: 13 residues. Germline V gives CDR1 SGHDT, CDR2 YYEEEE. The CDR3 loop is CASSHRGGYGYTF. The CDR3, as DNA: TGTGCCAGCAGCCACAGGGGGGGCTATGGCTACACCTTC.

The rearrangement links TRBV5-4 to TRBJ2-2; 11 nucleotides match TRBD2. The germline CDR1 and CDR2 sequences are SGHNT and YYREEE (reference sequence). The J segment lost 6 bases and the V segment lost 4 bases, leaving 5 bases of the junction unmatched. The CDR3 contains 15 residues. CDR3 DNA sequence: TGTGCCAGCAGCAATAGCGGGGGGGGCCCCGGGGAGCTGTTTTTT. Amino acids: CASSNSGGGPGELFF.